Presented here are 5 T cell receptor beta chains from one specimen sequenced in a study of blood T cells in healthy people across ages. The authors ran a second PCR of roughly 6 to 11 cycles using a sample-barcoded 5' primer and a J-beta primer mix. TCRdb re-analysed the 5' RACE reads in MiXCR, keeping a single row per CDR3 protein. This sample has some 890,000 distinct CDR3 sequences, with under 35% found just once. These data also featured in a second study, about T cells of mothers and their children.

What was sequenced was blood. These TCRs come from a woman between 40 and 50 years old in good health.

This clonotype was seen a handful of times. The chain joins TRBV20-1 to TRBJ1-5; TRBD1 aligns across 8 bases. Germline assignment: CDR1 DFQATT and CDR2 SNEGSKA (reference sequence). The CDR3 sequence is 13 residues long. J lost 6 bases, V lost 6 bases, and 7 bases had no gene match. CDR3 sequence (DNA): TGCAGTGCACACCAGGGGGCTGGTCAGCCCCAGCATTTT. Its translation is CSAHQGAGQPQHF.

This clonotype has a handful of counts. The chain employs TRBV27 and TRBJ1-3, with TRBD1 matching 8 bases. The CDR3 consists of 16 residues. The germline CDR1 and CDR2 sequences are MNHEY and SMNVEV (reference sequence). The V segment lost 5 bases and the J segment 2 bases; nucleotides outside the gene matches: 8. The CDR3 DNA follows: TGTGCCAGCAGTCCCCGGACAGGGAAGGCTGGAAACACCATATATTTT. It encodes CASSPRTGKAGNTIYF.

This chain links TRBV7-2 with TRBJ1-6, with TRBD1 identical over 12 bases. Germline V gene lookup returns CDR1 SGHTA and CDR2 FQGNSA. The length of the CDR3 is 15 residues. V dropped 5 bases and J dropped 9; count of bases not matched to a gene: 5. The CDR3 coding sequence is TGTGCCAGCAGCCCCGGGACAGGGGGCGGTTCACCCCTCCACTTT. Protein: CASSPGTGGGSPLHF.

This clonotype was recorded a few times. V usage is TRBV20-1 and J usage is TRBJ1-5; a weak D match, TRBD1 (6 bases). V was clipped by 5 bases and J by 5 bases, with 16 bases between them. The CDR3 spans 14 residues. Germline V gene lookup returns CDR1 DFQATT and CDR2 SNEGSKA (reference sequence). The CDR3 DNA sequence: TGCAGTGCTGGCCCCCCACAGGGCCATCAGCCCCAGCATTTT. This translates into CSAGPPQGHQPQHF.

In its sample, this clonotype was seen a few times. This chain connects TRBV6-1 to TRBJ2-2, with 7 positions matching TRBD1. The J segment lost 3 bases and the V segment lost 6 bases, leaving 1 base of the junction unmatched. The CDR3 contains 13 residues. The germline V gene encodes CDR1 MNHNS and CDR2 SASEGT. Here the CDR3 DNA reads TGTGCCAGCAGAACAGGGGACACCGGGGAGCTGTTTTTT. Translating gives CASRTGDTGELFF.